These 22 T cell receptor beta chains were sequenced from one sample in a study of Graves' ophthalmopathy and Graves' hyperthyroidism. RNA transcripts yielded amplified TCR beta CDR3 regions. An initial RT-PCR round employing HTBI primers preceded a second-round multiplex PCR. TCRdb reprocessed the multiplex PCR reads with MiXCR, giving one entry per CDR3 protein. Here the sample spans over a million distinct CDR3 sequences, approximately 35% being singletons. The sequencing input was peripheral blood or thyroid tissue (not recorded which). Receptors originate from an adult man with Graves' hyperthyroidism.

Many counts were recorded for this clonotype. This CDR3 is CSVEGQEGDEQYF. The DNA of the CDR3 is TGCAGCGTTGAAGGGCAGGAGGGCGACGAGCAGTACTTC. J is TRBJ2-7 and V is TRBV29-1; D is possibly TRBD2 (6 bases). Deletions cut 1 base from V and 5 bases from J, with 12 bases between. Germline assignment: CDR1 SQVTM and CDR2 ANQGSEA. This CDR3 spans 13 amino acids.

The V and J genes are TRBV27 and TRBJ2-7; 12 nucleotides agree with TRBD2. Germline CDR1 is MNHEY and CDR2 is SMNVEV (reference sequence). V lost 5 bases, J lost 4 bases, and 9 bases stayed unmatched. The CDR3 has 16 residues. CDR3 DNA: TGTGCCAGCAGTAGGCGACTAGCGGGGGCTGCGTACGAGCAGTACTTC. Its protein is CASSRRLAGAAYEQYF.

This chain connects TRBV7-9 to TRBJ2-5; tentatively, D is TRBD1 or TRBD2 (5 bases each). CDR1 and CDR2 from the germline V gene are SEHNR and FQNEAQ (reference sequence). This CDR3 spans 15 amino acids. The V end was cut by 4 bases, the J end by 5 bases, with 17 bases between. The CDR3 DNA follows: TGTGCCAGCAGCTCACGGGGCCGGGCCTTCGAGACCCAGTACTTC. Translating it yields CASSSRGRAFETQYF.

Here the CDR3 reads CAIRAGGVDQPQHF. Here the CDR3 DNA reads TGTGCCATCAGGGCCGGGGGGGTGGATCAGCCCCAGCATTTT. The chain recombines TRBV10-3 with TRBJ1-5; D is perhaps TRBD1 (5 bases). CDR1 and CDR2 (germline): ENHRY, SYGVKD. This CDR3 comprises 14 residues. Trimming cost V 6 bases and J 5 bases, with 14 bases left between them.

Points on this clonotype: A much larger clone lies a single base off, so this may be a read error. V is TRBV10-3 and J is TRBJ2-5, with D unclear. The CDR3 totals 8 residues. The ends were cut back, 6 bases at V and 7 bases at J, with 0 bases in the middle. CDR1 ENHRY and CDR2 SYGVKD come from the germline V gene. The CDR3 here is CAIRTQYF. CDR3 DNA: TGTGCCATCAGGACCCAGTACTTC.

This clonotype showed up just a few times. The rearrangement joins TRBV5-1 to TRBJ2-3; D might be TRBD1 (5 bases). Germline CDR1 is SGHRS and CDR2 is YFSETQ. V shed 4 bases and J shed 5 bases, with 8 bases lying between them. This CDR3 has 12 residues. This CDR3 reads CASSEDRDTQYF. As DNA, the CDR3 is TGCGCCAGCAGCGAAGACAGAGATACGCAGTATTTT.

This clonotype was counted many times. This rearrangement joins TRBV24-1 to TRBJ2-2; D remains unclear. The CDR3 runs 16 residues. Germline V gives CDR1 KGHDR, CDR2 SFDVKD. V was pared by 4 bases and J by 0 bases, with 11 bases between. This CDR3 is CATSDPTTANTGELFF. The DNA of the CDR3 is TGTGCCACCAGTGACCCGACAACCGCGAACACCGGGGAGCTGTTTTTT.

The V and J genes are TRBV2 and TRBJ2-7; D is possibly TRBD2 (5 bases). CDR3 length equals 15 residues. The V gene's germline CDR1 is SNHLY and CDR2 FYNNEI. V was trimmed by 0 bases and J by 3 bases, leaving 12 bases between them. CDR3 in DNA: TGTGCCAGCAGTGAAGCGCTAGGACTGAGCTACGAGCAGTACTTC. As protein: CASSEALGLSYEQYF.

The sample holds a few counts of this clonotype. The chain couples TRBV12-3 or TRBV12-4 to TRBJ2-7; D may be TRBD2 (5 bases). The ends were cut back, 4 bases at V and 2 bases at J, with 15 bases in the middle. This CDR3 has 15 residues. CDR3 protein: CASSSGPGSTYEQYF. In DNA form, the CDR3 reads TGTGCCAGCAGTTCAGGCCCGGGATCTACCTACGAGCAGTACTTC.

This clonotype was counted only a few times. This chain joins TRBV12-5 and TRBJ2-5, with 9 bases identical to TRBD1. Germline-derived CDR1 and CDR2 are LGHNT and FRNRAP. V was clipped by 6 bases and J by 7 bases; unmatched bases: 12. The CDR3 length is 15 residues. CDR3: CASGPGQGGPATQYF. CDR3 bases: TGTGCTAGTGGGCCGGGACAGGGAGGGCCGGCGACCCAGTACTTC.

In this sample, this clonotype turned up a few times. The CDR3 is CSAIAGGKETQYF. CDR3 bases: TGCAGTGCAATAGCGGGAGGGAAAGAGACCCAGTACTTC. The V and J genes are TRBV20-1 and TRBJ2-5; 11 positions match TRBD2. V lost 6 bases to trimming and J lost 3 bases; unmatched junction nucleotides: 3. The CDR3 is 13 amino acids. The V gene's germline CDR1 is DFQATT and CDR2 SNEGSKA (reference sequence).

This clonotype was counted at least ten times. The rearrangement joins TRBV7-9 to TRBJ1-3; D perhaps matches TRBD1 (5 bases). Trimming took 4 bases from V and 0 from J, leaving 19 bases between them. The CDR3 has 18 amino acids. CDR1 and CDR2 from the germline V gene are SEHNR and FQNEAQ (reference sequence). Here the CDR3 reads CASSSGGRTIPSGNTIYF. Here the CDR3 DNA reads TGTGCCAGCAGCTCTGGTGGACGGACAATACCCTCTGGAAACACCATATATTTT.

This clonotype showed up many times. The chain combines TRBV10-3 with TRBJ1-2; maybe TRBD1 (5 bases). Germline V gives CDR1 ENHRY, CDR2 SYGVKD. V lost 11 bases to trimming and J lost 6 bases, with 13 bases between them. The CDR3 runs 11 residues. CDR3 nucleotides: TGTGCCGCAGGCGTGGGGGATGGCTACACCTTC. This gives the protein CAAGVGDGYTF.

The rearrangement links TRBV19 to TRBJ1-1; D ambiguous. Per germline, CDR1 LNHDA and CDR2 SQIVND (reference sequence). The V and J ends lost 9 bases and 5 bases respectively, with 22 bases between them. The CDR3 loop spans 15 amino acids. CDR3 protein: CASSSREGLRTEAFF. The DNA for the CDR3 is TGTGCCAGCAGTTCCCGGGAGGGCCTGAGAACTGAAGCTTTCTTT.

This chain connects TRBV30 to TRBJ2-5; no firm D call. This CDR3 has 12 residues. Trimming cost V 1 base and J 5 bases, with 8 bases left between them. The germline V gene encodes CDR1 GTSNPN and CDR2 SVGIG (reference sequence). The CDR3 DNA sequence: TGTGCCTGGAGTGCTACATGGGAGACCCAGTACTTC. It encodes CAWSATWETQYF.

The chain uses TRBV25-1 and TRBJ2-7; D may be TRBD2 (6 bases). The CDR3 length is 15 residues. In germline, CDR1 is MGHDK, CDR2 SYGVNS. Trimming stripped 6 bases from V and 3 bases from J, with 18 bases between. Written as DNA, the CDR3 is TGTGCCAGCAGGCAAGGTATGGGACTGATCTACGAGCAGTACTTC. This translates into CASRQGMGLIYEQYF.

This clonotype was detected only a few times. The chain is built from TRBV4-3 and TRBJ2-2; D is unclear. V lost 0 bases and J lost 4, with 12 bases in between. Per germline, CDR1 LGHNA and CDR2 YSLEER. The CDR3 runs 16 residues. Written as DNA, the CDR3 is TGCGCCAGCAGCCAAGACACGCTCGTAGTCACCGGGGAGCTGTTTTTT. It yields the protein CASSQDTLVVTGELFF.

V usage is TRBV7-9 and J usage is TRBJ1-5, with no clear D. Germline loops: CDR1 SEHNR, CDR2 FQNEAQ (reference sequence). V shed 2 bases and J shed 4 bases, with 12 bases lying between them. The CDR3 consists of 15 residues. The DNA of the CDR3 is TGTGCCAGCAGCTTAACACGGGCACCTAATCAGCCCCAGCATTTT. Protein product: CASSLTRAPNQPQHF. The full variable domain, with the rest looked up from reference TRBV7-9 and TRBJ1-5, is DTGVSQNPRHKITKRGQNVTFRCDPISEHNRLYWYRQTLGQGPEFLTYFQNEAQLEKSRLLSDRFSAERPKGSFSTLEIQRTEQGDSAMYLCASSLTRAPNQPQHFGDGTRLSIL.

The CDR3 reads CSAHKGGTVSHEQYF. Written as DNA, the CDR3 is TGCAGTGCCCATAAGGGGGGGACAGTTTCTCACGAGCAGTACTTC. V and J are TRBV20-1 and TRBJ2-7; D is tentatively TRBD1 or TRBD2 (7 bases each). The ends were cut back, 6 bases at V and 5 bases at J, with 23 bases in the middle. The germline gives CDR1 DFQATT, CDR2 SNEGSKA (reference sequence). The CDR3 has 15 residues.

The genes are TRBV12-3 or TRBV12-4 and TRBJ1-1; 9 bases fit TRBD1. The CDR3 loop spans 14 amino acids. The ends lost 6 bases at V and 6 bases at J; junction bases unmatched: 8. This CDR3 reads CASSRGTGRSEAFF. For the CDR3, the DNA is TGTGCCAGCAGCCGAGGGACAGGGAGGTCTGAAGCTTTCTTT.

This clonotype was counted ten times or more. V is TRBV20-1 and J is TRBJ1-6; 10 bases are a match to TRBD1. This CDR3 has 13 amino acids. V dropped 5 bases and J dropped 8; count of bases not matched to a gene: 3. Germline V lookup: CDR1 DFQATT, CDR2 SNEGSKA (reference sequence). In DNA, the CDR3 is TGCAGTGCTTTGGGACAGGGGTATTCACCCCTCCACTTT. Translated: CSALGQGYSPLHF.

This rearrangement joins TRBV28 to TRBJ1-1; TRBD1 matches 9 bases. From germline, CDR1 is MDHEN and CDR2 SYDVKM. There are 13 residues in the CDR3. Germline trimming cut 8 bases from V and 8 bases from J; bases unmatched to any gene: 9. This CDR3 is CASLGQGWSEAFF. CDR3 DNA sequence: TGTGCCAGCTTGGGACAGGGATGGTCCGAAGCTTTCTTT.